The clone carrying this T cell receptor beta chain was counted between two and nine times. Its antigen is unknown. The data stem from a study of spatial heterogeneity in lung cancer. Study at large: The correlation between TCR transcript counts in tumor regions and a T cell module score from matched bulk RNA-seq was strong.

MiXCR, applied by TCRdb to the 5' RACE reads, yields one record per CDR3 protein. Among roughly 19,000 distinct CDR3 sequences, around 6% were seen once, and the ten largest hold approximately 10%. As for time point: sample taken at primary tumor resection. A total of under 80 untreated early-stage non-small cell lung cancer patients served as donors. Extraction of whole RNA from tumor, nontumor lung or frozen PBMC preceded unsorted sequencing. The CDR3 runs 14 residues. CDR1 is SEHNR and CDR2 is FQNEAQ in the germline V gene (reference sequence). V lost 5 bases, J lost 5 bases, and 14 bases lay in between. Study-level points and caveats: Counts of expanded alpha and beta TCRs within tumors tracked the tumor nonsynonymous mutation count. Estimates put coverage of tumor T cells 7% to 8% for alpha and approximately 14% for beta chains.

Sequencing used lung tumor tissue, obtained at surgery. The chain has TRBV7-9 and TRBJ2-3; no clear D gene. This sequence was found in a female donor with early-stage non-small cell lung cancer. The CDR3 DNA reads TGTGCCAGCAGCGTCAGTGGAGCTGGAGATACGCAGTATTTT. Amino acids: CASSVSGAGDTQYF.